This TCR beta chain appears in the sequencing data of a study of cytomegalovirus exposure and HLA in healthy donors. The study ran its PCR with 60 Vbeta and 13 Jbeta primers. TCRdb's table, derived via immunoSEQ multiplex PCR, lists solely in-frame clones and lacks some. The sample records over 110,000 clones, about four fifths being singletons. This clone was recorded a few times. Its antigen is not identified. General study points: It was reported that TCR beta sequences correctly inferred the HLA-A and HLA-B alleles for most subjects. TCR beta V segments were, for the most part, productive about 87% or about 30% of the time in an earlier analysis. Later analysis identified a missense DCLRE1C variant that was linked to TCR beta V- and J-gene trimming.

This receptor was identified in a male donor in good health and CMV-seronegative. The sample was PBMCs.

CDR3 sequence (DNA): TGTGCCAGCAGTACTGCGGGAGGGGCGGACATTCAGTACTTC. Amino acids: CASSTAGGADIQYF. This chain uses TRBV7-2 with TRBJ2-4; TRBD2 matches at 9 bases. This CDR3 region has 14 residues. The ends lost 6 bases at V and 8 bases at J; junction bases unmatched: 8. Germline CDR1 reads SGHTA; CDR2 reads FQGNSA.